This T cell receptor beta chain was captured by sequencing in a study of regulatory T cells in long-lasting Graves disease. Study in general: Those with persistent Graves' disease had received antithyroid drugs for over 5 years with positive TSH receptor antibodies.

Construction of the TCR beta libraries employed iRepertoire HTBI primers in conjunction with Arm-PCR of CDR3 regions. MiXCR was run by TCRdb on the multiplex PCR reads, yielding one entry per CDR3 protein. The table has a few hundred thousand distinct CDR3 sequences, 23% seen once. This clonotype appeared a few times. As yet, its antigen is unknown. Study results and caveats: The study found lower TCR diversity in persistent Graves' patients than in newly diagnosed ones.

With 6 bases clipped from V and 2 bases from J, the junction kept 10 bases outside the gene matches. This CDR3 contains 15 residues. Looked up from germline, CDR1 is WNHNN and CDR2 is SYGVQD (reference sequence). The time point was: persistent/refractory GD, antithyroid drugs over 5 years with positive TRAb. Construction of the TCR library relied on RNA isolated from PBMCs. This sequence joins TRBV10-1 and TRBJ2-7, with 7 bases aligning to TRBD2. The sequenced sample was peripheral blood mononuclear cells (PBMCs), obtained when the disease was refractory, from a patient treated with antithyroid drugs. The TCR originated in a woman in her forties with Graves disease. CDR3: CASSVASGKTYEQYF. CDR3 nucleotides: TGCGCCAGCAGCGTCGCGAGCGGGAAGACCTACGAGCAGTACTTC.